The present entry profiles one TCR beta chain with its context. What it binds is unknown. This CDR3 region has 16 residues. The junction had 13 bases not matched to a gene; V was cut back by 6 bases and J by 2 bases. Looked up from germline, CDR1 is MNHEY and CDR2 is SVGEGT. The data belong to a study of vaccination effects on CD4 cells after COVID-19. Whole-study findings and limits: The study enrolled few convalescent patients and sampled no early post-infection timepoints. Late post-vaccination samples showed marked contraction of infection- and vaccine-induced clones.

The data were produced by immunoSEQ multiplex PCR, yet TCRdb's version contains in-frame clones alone and is incomplete. The repertoire holds about 59,000 clones, 78% seen once, with roughly 2% in the top ten. Sequencing followed a ViraFEST assay step that expanded antigen-specific CD4+ T cells with viral peptide pools. At the end of 10 days of culture, CD4+ T cells were isolated. All study participants received two doses of BNT162b2 or mRNA-1273 vaccine. Researchers reported culturing 1.5 million to 2 million PBMC in each well, adding about 11 IU/ml IL-2 and approximately 10 ug/ml peptides. It was on days 3 and 7 that half the medium was replaced with IL-2 medium.

The chain has TRBV6-2 or TRBV6-3 and TRBJ2-7, with TRBD1 matching 7 bases. The clonotype was recovered from a human donor who received a COVID-19 vaccine. Source: CD4+ T cells from PBMCs cultured with HCoV-OC43 spike peptides, taken after COVID-19 vaccination. Subset: HCoV-OC43 spike overlapping peptide pool stimulation. The CDR3, as DNA: TGTGCCAGCAGCCGTATGACAGGGAATGCCCCCTACGAGCAGTACGTC. Residues: CASSRMTGNAPYEQYV.